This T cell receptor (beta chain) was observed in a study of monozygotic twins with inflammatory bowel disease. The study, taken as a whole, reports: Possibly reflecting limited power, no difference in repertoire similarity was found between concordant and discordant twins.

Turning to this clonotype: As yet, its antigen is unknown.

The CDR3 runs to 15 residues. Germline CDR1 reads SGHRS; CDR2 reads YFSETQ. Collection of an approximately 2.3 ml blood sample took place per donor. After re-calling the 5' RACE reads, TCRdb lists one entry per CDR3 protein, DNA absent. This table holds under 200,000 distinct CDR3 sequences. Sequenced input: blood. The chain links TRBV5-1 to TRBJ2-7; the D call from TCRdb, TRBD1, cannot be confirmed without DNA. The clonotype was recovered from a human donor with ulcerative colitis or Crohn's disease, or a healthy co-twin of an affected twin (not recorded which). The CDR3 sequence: CASSLGGGGSYEQYF.